The 21 T cell receptor beta chains below come from one sample, sequenced in a study of blood T cell repertoires in COVID-19. Using immunoSEQ multiplex PCR, the repertoire was profiled, and TCRdb retains in-frame clones only, with some absent. The profile shows 330,000 or so clones, 88% of them singletons. The sample taken for sequencing was PBMCs or T cells enriched from blood (not recorded which). The receptors come from a man aged 25 to 40 who had recovered from COVID-19.

The chain uses TRBV15 and TRBJ1-2; 9 bases line up with TRBD1. The CDR3 contains 16 residues. Per germline, CDR1 LNHNV and CDR2 YYDKDF (reference sequence). Trimming cost V 5 bases and J 8 bases; bases outside gene matches: 15. The chain's CDR3 is CATSLRPGTGTGGYTF. The DNA for the CDR3 is TGTGCCACCAGCCTGCGTCCCGGGACAGGGACGGGCGGCTACACCTTC.

V and J are TRBV6-5 and TRBJ2-3; D remains ambiguous. Trimming shortened V by 9 bases and J by 8 bases, and 12 bases separated the two germline ends. The CDR3 loop spans 11 amino acids. Germline CDR1 MNHEY, CDR2 SVGAGI. This chain's CDR3 is CASENVLTQYF. The CDR3 DNA reads TGTGCCAGTGAGAACGTTCTTACGCAGTATTTT.

V and J are TRBV12-3 or TRBV12-4 and TRBJ1-5, with no clear D. The germline V and J ends were trimmed by 7 bases and 5 bases, with 9 bases remaining between them. The CDR3 runs 12 residues. The CDR3, as DNA: TGTGCCAGCAATCTCCTTGATCAGCCCCAGCATTTT. Protein sequence: CASNLLDQPQHF.

The gene calls are TRBV20-1 and TRBJ1-5; unclear D gene. Trimming left V 3 bases short and J 6 bases short, with 15 bases between. CDR3 length equals 14 residues. Looked up from germline, CDR1 is DFQATT and CDR2 is SNEGSKA (reference sequence). CDR3 loop: CSASKGGSGQPQHF. The CDR3 region has the DNA TGCAGTGCTAGTAAGGGTGGGAGTGGTCAGCCCCAGCATTTT.

This clone came up once. The gene calls are TRBV2 and TRBJ2-7; 11 bases fit TRBD1. Trimming cost V 8 bases and J 5 bases; bases outside gene matches: 5. CDR1 is SNHLY, CDR2 FYNNEI, per germline. This CDR3 contains 13 residues. CDR3 residues: CASQRDRGDEQYF. The DNA for the CDR3 is TGTGCCAGCCAACGGGACAGGGGGGACGAGCAGTACTTC.

V is TRBV6-6 and J is TRBJ1-2, with unresolved D. The CDR3 consists of 13 residues. Germline CDR1 is MNHNY and CDR2 is SVGAGI (reference sequence). Trimming removed 6 bases from V and 1 base from J, with 9 bases in between. CDR3 sequence reads: CASSEGFNYGYTF. DNA for the CDR3: TGTGCCAGCAGCGAGGGATTTAACTATGGCTACACCTTC.

Here the CDR3 DNA reads TGCGCCAGCAGCTTGTCGCAGCGGGGGGGCGGTGAGCAGTTCTTC. Protein sequence: CASSLSQRGGGEQFF. This chain links TRBV5-1 with TRBJ2-1; 10 nucleotides agree with TRBD2. The CDR3 runs to 15 residues. The germline V gene encodes CDR1 SGHRS and CDR2 YFSETQ. With V trimmed by 1 base and J by 9 bases, 7 bases remained unmatched.

The gene calls are TRBV11-3 and TRBJ2-3; 9 bases line up with TRBD1. Unmatched junction bases numbered 10, after V lost 5 bases and J lost 1 base. From germline, CDR1 is SGHNT and CDR2 YENEEA. The CDR3 is made up of 17 amino acids. CDR3 protein: CASSENGQGIGTDTQYF. CDR3 DNA sequence: TGTGCCAGCAGCGAGAATGGACAGGGGATCGGCACAGATACGCAGTATTTT.

This sequence joins TRBV28 and TRBJ1-1, with 7 bases fitting TRBD1. The trim removed 6 bases at V and 1 base at J, leaving 8 bases unmatched. The CDR3 totals 15 residues. Germline V gene lookup returns CDR1 MDHEN and CDR2 SYDVKM. The CDR3 spells CASREGTASNTEAFF. Written as DNA, the CDR3 is TGTGCCAGCAGAGAAGGGACAGCGTCGAACACTGAAGCTTTCTTT.

This clone occurred a few times. The chain couples TRBV19 to TRBJ1-5, with D perhaps TRBD1 (6 bases). Trimming took 3 bases from V and 7 from J, leaving 16 bases between them. In germline, CDR1 is LNHDA, CDR2 SQIVND (reference sequence). The CDR3 covers 15 residues. CDR3 sequence: CASSISIQGTQPQHF. In DNA form, the CDR3 reads TGTGCCAGTAGTATTAGTATACAGGGAACGCAGCCCCAGCATTTT.

The DNA of the CDR3 is TGCGCCAGCAGCCAGGGACTAGCGGGGGGGCTTGAGACCCAGTACTTC. Protein product: CASSQGLAGGLETQYF. This chain links TRBV4-1 with TRBJ2-5; TRBD2 aligns across 16 bases. This CDR3 is built from 16 residues. Germline CDR1 is MGHRA and CDR2 is YSYEKL. V dropped 3 bases and J dropped 5; count of bases not matched to a gene: 3.

The V call is TRBV19, the J call TRBJ1-2, with a possible D match to TRBD1 (5 bases). Germline loops: CDR1 LNHDA, CDR2 SQIVND (reference sequence). The ends were cut back, 4 bases at V and 0 bases at J, with 15 bases in the middle. CDR3 size: 16 residues. The chain's CDR3 is CASSTRTLTANYGYTF. CDR3 nucleotides: TGTGCCAGTAGTACCAGGACACTAACGGCTAACTATGGCTACACCTTC.

The chain combines TRBV10-3 with TRBJ2-5; 9 bases are shared with TRBD1. The germline gives CDR1 ENHRY, CDR2 SYGVKD. With V trimmed by 10 bases and J by 0 bases, 15 bases remained unmatched. The CDR3 spans 17 residues. The CDR3 is CATRGGDRARYQETQYF. The CDR3 region has the DNA TGTGCCACTAGAGGTGGGGACAGGGCCCGGTACCAAGAGACCCAGTACTTC.

The rearrangement links TRBV19 to TRBJ1-2; D gene unclear. CDR1 is LNHDA and CDR2 is SQIVND in the germline V gene (reference sequence). V was pared by 5 bases and J by 4 bases, with 8 bases between. The CDR3 runs to 12 residues. This CDR3 reads CASSRGGYGYTF. The CDR3 DNA reads TGTGCCAGTAGTCGCGGCGGCTATGGCTACACCTTC.

The CDR3 sequence is CASRDRTNTGELFF. CDR3 sequence (DNA): TGTGCCAGCAGGGACAGGACGAACACCGGGGAGCTGTTTTTT. The chain links TRBV2 to TRBJ2-2; 7 positions agree with TRBD1. Germline-derived CDR1 and CDR2 are SNHLY and FYNNEI. The CDR3 extends over 14 amino acids. V shed 6 bases and J 0 bases; nucleotides not matched to a gene: 1. Using reference TRBV2 and TRBJ2-2 for the parts outside the CDR3, the full variable domain is EPEVTQTPSHQVTQMGQEVILRCVPISNHLYFYWYRQILGQKVEFLVSFYNNEISEKSEIFDDQFSVERPDGSNFTLKIRSTKLEDSAMYFCASRDRTNTGELFFGEGSRLTVL.

V and J are TRBV3-1 (or the pseudogene TRBV3-2) and TRBJ1-6, with D hard to call. Per the germline V gene, CDR1 is LGHDT and CDR2 is YNNKEL (reference sequence). Between the trimmed V and J ends, which lost 0 bases and 11 bases, there was a span of 14 bases. The CDR3 has 15 amino acids. The CDR3 spells CASSQDSPGRPPLHF. DNA for the CDR3: TGTGCCAGCAGCCAAGATTCCCCGGGGAGACCACCCCTCCACTTT.

This rearrangement joins TRBV5-1 to TRBJ2-3, with 9 nucleotides matching TRBD2. After removal of 0 bases from V and 5 bases from J, the junction contained 10 bases not matched to a gene. Germline V gene lookup returns CDR1 SGHRS and CDR2 YFSETQ. The CDR3 extends over 17 amino acids. The CDR3 DNA reads as TGCGCCAGCAGCTTGGAGGCTAGCGGGGTTCCCCTAGATACGCAGTATTTT. This gives the protein CASSLEASGVPLDTQYF.

The chain couples TRBV20-1 to TRBJ1-3; tentatively, D is TRBD1 (5 bases). Trimming cost V 3 bases and J 8 bases, with 14 bases left between them. Per germline, CDR1 DFQATT and CDR2 SNEGSKA (reference sequence). The CDR3 is 13 amino acids. CDR3 in amino acids: CSASRARADTIYF. The CDR3, as DNA: TGCAGTGCTAGTCGGGCCAGGGCGGACACCATATATTTT.

V gene TRBV29-1 combines with J gene TRBJ1-1; D might be TRBD1 (6 bases). The length of the CDR3 is 12 residues. The V gene lost 5 bases and the J gene lost 4 bases, with 11 bases spanning the gap. The germline CDR1 and CDR2 sequences are SQVTM and ANQGSEA. CDR3 in amino acids: CSVRAGVTEAFF. In DNA, the CDR3 is TGCAGCGTTAGGGCAGGGGTCACTGAAGCTTTCTTT. Supplemented by reference TRBV29-1 and TRBJ1-1, the full variable domain reads SAVISQKPSRDICQRGTSLTIQCQVDSQVTMMFWYRQQPGQSLTLIATANQGSEATYESGFVIDKFPISRPNLTFSTLTVSNMSPEDSSIYLCSVRAGVTEAFFGQGTRLTVV.

This chain connects TRBV11-3 to TRBJ1-1; D gene ambiguous. Germline V gene sequence: CDR1 SGHNT, CDR2 YENEEA. The V gene lost 1 base and the J gene lost 3 bases, with 6 bases spanning the gap. This CDR3 is built from 13 residues. In DNA, the CDR3 is TGTGCCAGCAGCTTAGGCCGGGACACTGAAGCTTTCTTT. Translated, it gives CASSLGRDTEAFF.

The rearrangement links TRBV7-9 to TRBJ1-6; D not resolved. V was pared by 2 bases and J by 7 bases, with 3 bases between. Germline V gene sequence: CDR1 SEHNR, CDR2 FQNEAQ (reference sequence). The CDR3 spans 12 residues. The DNA of the CDR3 is TGTGCCAGCAGCTTACGGAATTCACCCCTCCACTTT. It encodes CASSLRNSPLHF. Drawing the rest from reference TRBV7-9 and TRBJ1-6, the complete variable domain is DTGVSQNPRHKITKRGQNVTFRCDPISEHNRLYWYRQTLGQGPEFLTYFQNEAQLEKSRLLSDRFSAERPKGSFSTLEIQRTEQGDSAMYLCASSLRNSPLHFGNGTRLTVT.